Below, 27 T cell receptor beta chains from the same sample are listed, as sequenced in a study of identifying expanded T cells in peripheral blood (dated by TCRdb to the late 2010s). The method was the immunoSEQ multiplex PCR assay. TCRdb took this table from immuneACCESS and kept in-frame rearrangements with V and J called. Such tables lack part of the clones; where checked against another copy, unresolved V genes explain under half of the gap, and the rest is unexplained. This sample gives about 78,000 clones in total; 80% to 90% of them show up just once. The ten biggest clones cover about 17% of the sample. Material for sequencing was blood. These receptor sequences come from a person aged 18 to 69 in good health.

The chain couples TRBV28 to TRBJ1-3; D remains ambiguous. Trimming shortened V by 3 bases and J by 0 bases, and 9 bases separated the two germline ends. CDR3 length: 15 amino acids. Germline CDR1 MDHEN, CDR2 SYDVKM. In nucleotides, the CDR3 is TGTGCCAGCAGTTTGGGGAGGTTCTCTGGAAACACCATATATTTT. Its protein is CASSLGRFSGNTIYF. Full variable domain (missing parts from reference TRBV28 and TRBJ1-3): DVKVTQSSRYLVKRTGEKVFLECVQDMDHENMFWYRQDPGLGLRLIYFSYDVKMKEKGDIPEGYSVSREKKERFSLILESASTNQTSMYLCASSLGRFSGNTIYFGEGSWLTVV.

This clone was picked up a small number of times. The chain couples TRBV6-1 to TRBJ2-2; D remains ambiguous. Germline lookup yields CDR1 MNHNS and CDR2 SASEGT. CDR3 length equals 13 residues. Trimming removed 6 bases at V and 2 bases at J, with 7 bases between. The chain's CDR3 is CASRGLNTGELFF. Written as DNA, the CDR3 is TGTGCCAGCAGGGGTCTAAACACCGGGGAGCTGTTTTTT.

The chain uses TRBV7-9 and TRBJ1-3; D is unclear. This CDR3 has 13 residues. V lost 6 bases and J lost 4, with 10 bases in between. Germline-derived CDR1 and CDR2 are SEHNR and FQNEAQ (reference sequence). The CDR3 protein is CASSRGEGNTIYF. The CDR3 DNA follows: TGTGCCAGCAGTCGGGGAGAAGGAAACACCATATATTTT.

The chain employs TRBV29-1 and TRBJ2-2; D is perhaps TRBD1 (7 bases). CDR3 length: 14 amino acids. The germline V gene encodes CDR1 SQVTM and CDR2 ANQGSEA. V lost 5 bases and J 7 bases, leaving 17 bases between the germline ends. CDR3 in amino acids: CSVSGQAGGGELFF. The DNA for the CDR3 is TGCAGCGTTTCAGGACAGGCCGGGGGCGGGGAGCTGTTTTTT.

The chain recombines TRBV7-2 with TRBJ2-5; 14 bases align to TRBD2. V trimming: 3 bases; J trimming: 4 bases; junction bases outside the gene matches: 1. The CDR3 contains 15 residues. Germline assignment: CDR1 SGHTA and CDR2 FQGNSA. The chain's CDR3 is CASSFGLAGGETQYF. The CDR3 coding sequence is TGTGCCAGCAGCTTCGGACTAGCGGGAGGAGAGACCCAGTACTTC.

The chain joins TRBV6-5 to TRBJ1-4; D is unclear. Between the trimmed V and J ends, which lost 0 bases and 4 bases, there was a span of 6 bases. The CDR3 has 14 amino acids. Germline lookup yields CDR1 MNHEY and CDR2 SVGAGI. CDR3: CASSYSGGNEKLFF. DNA for the CDR3: TGTGCCAGCAGTTACTCGGGCGGTAATGAAAAACTGTTTTTT.

The chain has TRBV19 and TRBJ2-7, with 11 bases aligning to TRBD2. The CDR3 consists of 15 residues. The germline CDR1 and CDR2 sequences are LNHDA and SQIVND (reference sequence). The J segment lost 6 bases and the V segment lost 5 bases, leaving 9 bases of the junction unmatched. CDR3 sequence: CASSALAGERGEQYF. The DNA for the CDR3 is TGTGCCAGTAGTGCACTAGCGGGAGAAAGGGGCGAGCAGTACTTC.

This chain uses TRBV28 with TRBJ1-5; 7 nucleotides agree with TRBD1. Unmatched junction bases numbered 6, after V lost 3 bases and J lost 7 bases. The CDR3 is made up of 14 amino acids. CDR1 is MDHEN, CDR2 SYDVKM, per germline. CDR3 region: CASSFTGTVQPQHF. The CDR3 DNA reads as TGTGCCAGCAGTTTTACCGGGACAGTACAGCCCCAGCATTTT.

The J gene is TRBJ2-7, the V gene TRBV6-5, with 7 bases identical to TRBD1. Germline assignment: CDR1 MNHEY and CDR2 SVGAGI. CDR3 size: 15 residues. V was pared by 5 bases and J by 1 base, with 8 bases of the junction left unmatched. In DNA form, the CDR3 reads TGTGCCAGCAGTCTTGCCGGGACAGTATCCTACGAGCAGTACTTC. Translating it yields CASSLAGTVSYEQYF.

The chain couples TRBV6-4 to TRBJ2-3; the D is unclear. The CDR3 runs to 15 residues. V was pared by 4 bases and J by 0 bases, with 11 bases between. The germline V gene encodes CDR1 MRHNA and CDR2 SNTAGT. The CDR3 sequence is CASSVALTSTDTQYF. In DNA, the CDR3 is TGTGCCAGCAGTGTGGCGCTCACTAGCACAGATACGCAGTATTTT.

The chain recombines TRBV4-1 with TRBJ2-5; perhaps D is TRBD1 or TRBD2 (5 bases each). There are 17 residues in the CDR3. Trimming took 4 bases from V and 4 from J, leaving 22 bases between them. The germline V gene has CDR1 MGHRA and CDR2 YSYEKL. The DNA of the CDR3 is TGCGCCAGCAGCCCGTACGCCGGGACCGGAAAACGAGAGACCCAGTACTTC. Amino acid sequence: CASSPYAGTGKRETQYF.

V gene TRBV18 combines with J gene TRBJ1-3; a possible D gene is TRBD1 (6 bases). Germline lookup yields CDR1 KGHSH and CDR2 LQKENI. The CDR3 sequence is 16 residues long. V was trimmed by 3 bases and J by 2 bases, leaving 14 bases between them. The CDR3 is CASSPSTGSTGNTIYF. DNA of the CDR3: TGTGCCAGCTCACCTTCCACAGGGTCTACTGGAAACACCATATATTTT.

This clone was counted a single time. The V gene is TRBV4-3, the J gene TRBJ2-3, with 10 bases matching TRBD1. After removal of 4 bases from V and 4 bases from J, the junction contained 2 bases not matched to a gene. Germline V gives CDR1 LGHNA, CDR2 YSLEER. This CDR3 has 14 residues. The CDR3 spells CASSPGTGADTQYF. The CDR3 region has the DNA TGCGCCAGCAGCCCTGGGACAGGGGCAGATACGCAGTATTTT.

This clone appeared a single time. The gene calls are TRBV2 and TRBJ2-3; a possible D gene is TRBD1 (5 bases). The CDR3 is made up of 15 amino acids. Germline V lookup: CDR1 SNHLY, CDR2 FYNNEI. With 3 bases removed from V and 3 bases from J, the gap between germline ends came to 13 bases. In DNA form, the CDR3 reads TGTGCCAGCAGTGAGTTGAGACAGACTACAGATACGCAGTATTTT. It yields the protein CASSELRQTTDTQYF. Full variable domain (outside the CDR3, taken from reference TRBV2 and TRBJ2-3): EPEVTQTPSHQVTQMGQEVILRCVPISNHLYFYWYRQILGQKVEFLVSFYNNEISEKSEIFDDQFSVERPDGSNFTLKIRSTKLEDSAMYFCASSELRQTTDTQYFGPGTRLTVL.

The rearrangement links TRBV11-3 to TRBJ2-1; D might be TRBD1 (6 bases). From germline, CDR1 is SGHNT and CDR2 YENEEA. Deletions cut 3 bases from V and 5 bases from J, with 11 bases between. There are 14 residues in the CDR3. CDR3 DNA: TGTGCCAGCAGCTTGTTTGGACAGAACAATGAGCAGTTCTTC. This gives the protein CASSLFGQNNEQFF.

The J gene is TRBJ2-3, the V gene TRBV28, with D perhaps matching TRBD2 (5 bases). The CDR3 is 15 amino acids. The V gene lost 4 bases and the J gene lost 1 base, with 12 bases spanning the gap. Germline-derived CDR1 and CDR2 are MDHEN and SYDVKM. CDR3: CASSYGGRGTDTQYF. For the CDR3, the DNA is TGTGCCAGCAGTTATGGCGGGCGCGGCACAGATACGCAGTATTTT.

The chain is built from TRBV7-2 and TRBJ2-1, with 8 bases lining up with TRBD1. V gave up 5 bases and J gave up 6 bases; unmatched junction bases: 6. CDR3 length equals 14 residues. Per germline, CDR1 SGHTA and CDR2 FQGNSA. The CDR3 nucleotides are TGTGCCAGCAGCGCCGGACAGGGTGTCAATGAGCAGTTCTTC. Its protein is CASSAGQGVNEQFF.

The rearrangement links TRBV25-1 to TRBJ1-1; D unresolved. Germline CDR1 MGHDK, CDR2 SYGVNS. This CDR3 has 14 amino acids. With 6 bases removed from V and 4 bases from J, the gap between germline ends came to 15 bases. CDR3 amino acids: CASSDLPPSTEAFF. The DNA of the CDR3 is TGTGCCAGCAGCGACCTACCCCCGAGCACTGAAGCTTTCTTT.

This rearrangement joins TRBV28 to TRBJ2-4, with D possibly matching TRBD1 (6 bases). Trimming pared 2 bases from V and 3 bases from J, leaving 17 bases between. The germline V gene has CDR1 MDHEN and CDR2 SYDVKM. The CDR3 spans 17 residues. The CDR3 is CASSLNAGVLGKNIQYF. The CDR3 DNA is TGTGCCAGCAGTTTAAATGCAGGGGTTCTTGGCAAAAACATTCAGTACTTC.

In regard to this clone: The junction does not match germline at one end; this may be a read error. This chain joins TRBV7-2 and TRBJ2-5; D is possibly TRBD1 (5 bases). Germline-derived CDR1 and CDR2 are SGHTA and FQGNSA. The CDR3 has 14 amino acids. CDR3 nucleotide sequence: TGTGCTAGCAGCCCAGGGATTGTGCAAGAGACCCAGTACTTC. It is translated as CASSPGIVQETQYF.

The chain is built from TRBV30 and TRBJ2-2; D may be TRBD1 (5 bases). The germline V and J ends were trimmed by 0 bases and 0 bases, with 14 bases remaining between them. The germline CDR1 and CDR2 sequences are GTSNPN and SVGIG (reference sequence). The CDR3 has 17 residues. CDR3 DNA sequence: TGTGCCTGGAGTGTCGTGGGGCCAAGTACGAACACCGGGGAGCTGTTTTTT. Amino acid sequence: CAWSVVGPSTNTGELFF.

The J gene is TRBJ2-2, the V gene TRBV4-3; the D gene is possibly TRBD1 (6 bases). Germline loops: CDR1 LGHNA, CDR2 YSLEER. V shed 0 bases and J shed 0 bases, with 8 bases lying between them. The length of the CDR3 is 16 residues. The CDR3 region has the DNA TGCGCCAGCAGCCAAGATGGGGGCCCGAACACCGGGGAGCTGTTTTTT. Encoded protein: CASSQDGGPNTGELFF.

The J gene is TRBJ2-7, the V gene TRBV2; weak D call: TRBD1 (6 bases). Trimming stripped 7 bases from V and 0 bases from J, with 13 bases between. The CDR3 covers 14 residues. In germline, CDR1 is SNHLY, CDR2 FYNNEI. This CDR3 reads CASIRTESSYEQYF. The DNA for the CDR3 is TGTGCCAGCATCCGGACAGAGAGCTCCTACGAGCAGTACTTC.

This clone showed up just once. The rearrangement joins TRBV19 to TRBJ2-5, with 9 positions matching TRBD1. The CDR3 runs 13 residues. Germline CDR1 reads LNHDA; CDR2 reads SQIVND (reference sequence). V gave up 4 bases and J gave up 5 bases; unmatched junction bases: 2. The CDR3 sequence: CASSRDREETQYF. DNA of the CDR3: TGTGCCAGTAGTAGGGACAGGGAGGAGACCCAGTACTTC.

The chain combines TRBV10-3 with TRBJ2-1, with 8 bases matching TRBD2. CDR1 and CDR2 from the germline V gene are ENHRY and SYGVKD. The CDR3 totals 13 residues. J lost 8 bases, V lost 7 bases, and 7 bases had no gene match. The CDR3 region is CAINRAGEDEQFF. The CDR3, as DNA: TGTGCCATCAACAGAGCGGGAGAGGATGAGCAGTTCTTC.

V usage is TRBV5-1 and J usage is TRBJ1-2; D possibly corresponds to TRBD1 (6 bases). Germline V gene sequence: CDR1 SGHRS, CDR2 YFSETQ. The V gene lost 1 base and the J gene lost 8 bases, with 15 bases spanning the gap. This CDR3 region has 14 residues. The CDR3 coding sequence is TGCGCCAGCAGCTTGAACAGGGTGGTTGACGGCTACACCTTC. Translation: CASSLNRVVDGYTF.

The V gene is TRBV6-5, the J gene TRBJ1-3; weak D call: TRBD1 (6 bases). The germline gives CDR1 MNHEY, CDR2 SVGAGI. The V end lost 8 bases, the J end lost 0 bases, and 14 bases lay between the germline ends. This CDR3 contains 15 residues. The CDR3 here is CASHNGQSSGNTIYF. For the CDR3, the DNA is TGTGCCAGCCATAACGGACAGTCCTCTGGAAACACCATATATTTT.